The TCR beta chain described here comes from a study of read filtering for tumor transcriptome and immune sequencing (TCRdb year 2020). Notes on the research overall: The cohort was composed of some 16 male and about 14 female patients, with a mean age of approximately 72 years and an age range of roughly 45 to 90. By revised international staging, eight or nine patients were R-ISS I, some 17 were R-ISS II and over five were R-ISS III. As a main aim, a read-filtering strategy for immune repertoire data was addressed, with the specific question being whether clonotypes supported by a single read should be removed. Per sample, about 4.05 to 10.27 million TCR-region mapped reads were obtained with IR-seq, compared with only 85 to 1273 with RNA-seq. Using the same bone marrow samples, the study ran both targeted immune repertoire sequencing and bulk whole-transcriptome sequencing and then compared the TCR repertoires from each method. Whole-transcriptome libraries were prepared with the TruSeq RNA Access Library Prep Kit after DNase treatment. Study-wide findings and limitations: The correlation between IR-seq and RNA-seq shared clonotype proportions was increased by removal of single-read clonotypes. In IR-seq, 80% to 85% of clonotypes but approximately 3.7% of total reads were represented by single-read clonotypes, whereas in RNA-seq, about 69% of clonotypes and approximately 45% of reads were represented by single-read clonotypes. The sorted CD138-negative fraction was a mixed bone marrow immune population, not purified T cells. Clonotypes were captured by IR-seq at much higher depth and more reliably than by RNA-seq, and smaller IR-seq throughput was sufficient for identification of most shared clonotypes.

Germline trimming amounts to 6 bases on V and 4 bases on J, with 6 as the count of junction bases outside the gene matches. The CDR3 runs 15 amino acids, cysteine and phenylalanine included. Only the CDR3 DNA is retained, 45 bases long and in frame from the first base. The CDR1 and CDR2 encoded by the germline V gene are MDHEN and SYDVKM. Starting from 400 to 450 ng RNA, TCR libraries were constructed with the Immunoverse kit using molecular barcoded adaptors that cover the alpha/delta and beta/gamma chains. TCR library preparation was performed with the same RNA that was used for transcriptome sequencing. Sequencing of the TCR libraries was done on an Illumina HiSeq 4000 with 2 x 150 cycles. The authors processed their data as follows. TCR reads were aligned to human V, D, J and C references and assembled into CDR3 clonotypes with MiXCR, including quality filtering and error correction. The tcR package in R was used for analysis of clonotype counts and gene usage diversity. Raw mapping reads were checked after the RNA-seq reads had been mapped by STAR aligner version 2.5.3a onto the human GRCh37 genome. IR-seq fastq files were randomly downsampled with Seqtk 1.3 to test the effect of sequencing depth on detected clonotypes. TCRdb applied fastp at Q25 and MiXCR to the public reads, then kept only in-frame beta chains. Rows merge per CDR3 protein into single entries with the most common DNA and genes. TCRdb's processing, not the authors' own work, is the source of the V and J calls. The table for this sample lists over 20,000 distinct CDR3 sequences; roughly 13% of them were counted only once. About 70% of the sample is taken by the ten largest.

Bone marrow was sampled from every patient at the time of active disease. Ficoll-Hypaque density gradient centrifugation was used to isolate the bone marrow mononuclear cells. CD138-negative cells were obtained by negative selection after labeling with CD138 magnetic microbeads on a MACS separator, removing myeloma plasma cells. Purity of the isolated cells was checked by flow cytometry on an Attune NxT using CD138 antibodies. TRIzol reagent was used to extract total RNA, which was then quantified with a NanoDrop spectrophotometer. Paired RNA-seq and IR-seq were performed on each patient's CD138-negative bone marrow sample. This clonotype was seen at least ten times. Its antigen is unknown. No qualities accompany the bases; no much larger clone lies one base away.

The chain is assembled from TRBV28 and TRBJ1-2, with 12 junctional bases fitting TRBD1. This receptor was identified in a donor aged 40 or older with multiple myeloma. Sequencing was carried out using a population of CD138-negative cells sorted from bone marrow. In the paper's terms, the cell subset or site label means: bone marrow mononuclear cells depleted of CD138+ plasma/myeloma cells by negative magnetic selection. The CDR3 here reads CASRPGTGGFYGYTF. In nucleotides, the sequence is TGTGCCAGCAGACCCGGGACAGGGGGCTTCTATGGCTACACCTTC.